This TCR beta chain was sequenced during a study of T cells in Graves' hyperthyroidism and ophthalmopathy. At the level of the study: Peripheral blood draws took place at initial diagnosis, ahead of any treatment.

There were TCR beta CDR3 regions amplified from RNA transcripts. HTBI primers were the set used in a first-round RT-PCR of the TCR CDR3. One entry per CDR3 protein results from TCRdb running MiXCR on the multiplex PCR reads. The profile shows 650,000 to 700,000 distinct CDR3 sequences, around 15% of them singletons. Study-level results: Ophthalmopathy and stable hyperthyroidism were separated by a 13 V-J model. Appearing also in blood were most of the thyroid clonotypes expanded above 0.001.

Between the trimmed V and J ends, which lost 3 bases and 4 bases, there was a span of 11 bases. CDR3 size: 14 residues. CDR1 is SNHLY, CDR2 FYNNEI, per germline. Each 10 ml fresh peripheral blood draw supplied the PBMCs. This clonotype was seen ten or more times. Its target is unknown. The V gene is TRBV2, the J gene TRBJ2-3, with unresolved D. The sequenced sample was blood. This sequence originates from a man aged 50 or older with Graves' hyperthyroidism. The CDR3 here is CASSDGQSADTQYF. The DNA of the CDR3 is TGTGCCAGCAGTGATGGCCAGTCAGCAGATACGCAGTATTTT.